Shown below are 12 T cell receptor beta chains from a single sample sequenced in a study of metastatic and nonmetastatic thyroid tumors (dated by TCRdb to about 2020). None of the patients had been given any treatment before thyroid surgery. To prepare the library, PCR was applied. Sequencing relied on an Illumina HiSeq 4000. TCRdb took the public reads, trimmed them with fastp at Q25, ran MiXCR for clone calling and kept in-frame beta chains. The sample table shows tens of thousands of clones, and around 17% are seen once. The ten largest clones add up to roughly 9.8% of the sample. Source material: tumor tissue. The receptor set was obtained from a female donor with papillary thyroid cancer or a benign thyroid nodule (not recorded which). Some clones in this sample may be carry-over from other donors' samples.

This clone was picked up many times. The same CDR3 is also encoded by other DNA sequences in this sample. This chain uses TRBV5-1 with TRBJ2-1, with D perhaps matching TRBD1 or TRBD2 (5 bases each). Germline V lookup: CDR1 SGHRS, CDR2 YFSETQ. The CDR3 loop spans 15 amino acids. Trimming pared 3 bases from V and 8 bases from J, leaving 18 bases between. Here the CDR3 DNA reads TGCGCCAGCAGCTCCTACACCGGGACGAGCGATGAGCAGTTCTTC. This encodes CASSSYTGTSDEQFF.

This clone occurred many times. This chain connects TRBV5-1 to TRBJ2-7, with 9 bases aligning to TRBD1. The V and J ends lost 3 bases and 5 bases, in that order; junction bases with no gene match: 6. The CDR3 consists of 14 residues. Germline CDR1 and CDR2: SGHRS and YFSETQ. This CDR3 reads CASSSGQGLDEQYF. In DNA, the CDR3 is TGCGCCAGCAGCTCGGGACAGGGACTGGACGAGCAGTACTTC.

By sample fraction, this clone is large. The V and J genes are TRBV6-5 and TRBJ2-7, with TRBD2 matching over 11 bases. The trim removed 2 bases at V and 3 bases at J, leaving 6 bases unmatched. This CDR3 has 16 amino acids. Germline CDR1 is MNHEY and CDR2 is SVGAGI. CDR3 DNA: TGTGCCAGCAGTTACCAATATAGCGGGAGGGGCTACGAGCAGTACTTC. As protein: CASSYQYSGRGYEQYF.

This clone was observed many times. A read error is possible here, since a much larger clone lies one base away. Other DNA sequences within the sample encode an identical CDR3. The chain carries TRBV6-2 or TRBV6-3 and TRBJ2-3, with 8 positions matching TRBD1. The CDR3 consists of 16 residues. Germline CDR1 MNHEY, CDR2 SVGEGT. V lost 5 bases and J lost 6; bases outside the gene matches: 13. The DNA of the CDR3 is TGTGCCAGCAGTCCCCAGGGGGCGCCGTTTATTGATACGCAGTATTTT. Its protein is CASSPQGAPFIDTQYF.

There are many counts of this clone. The rearrangement joins TRBV11-2 to TRBJ2-7, with D possibly being TRBD1 or TRBD2 (6 bases each). The CDR3 is 13 residues long. Germline values: CDR1 SGHAT, CDR2 FQNNGV. V lost 5 bases and J 10 bases, leaving 18 bases between the germline ends. This CDR3 is CASSEGGRQTQYF. The CDR3 DNA follows: TGTGCCAGCAGCGAGGGGGGCAGGCAAACCCAGTACTTC.

This clone was picked up many times. The chain combines TRBV20-1 with TRBJ2-7; 8 bases line up with TRBD1. The germline CDR1 and CDR2 sequences are DFQATT and SNEGSKA (reference sequence). The CDR3 has 12 amino acids. J gave up 5 bases and V 8 bases, and 8 bases lay outside the gene matches. CDR3 amino acids: CSTQGAGDEQYF. In nucleotides, the CDR3 is TGCAGTACCCAGGGGGCGGGCGACGAGCAGTACTTC.

In its sample, this clone was seen many times. V gene TRBV14 combines with J gene TRBJ2-3; D tentatively reads TRBD1 or TRBD2 (5 bases each). Trimming took off 0 bases at V and 7 bases at J, with 11 bases between the two ends. This CDR3 has 14 residues. CDR1 and CDR2 (germline): SGHDN, FVKESK. This CDR3 reads CASSQDAGRHTQYF. DNA of the CDR3: TGTGCCAGCAGCCAAGATGCAGGGAGACATACGCAGTATTTT.

This clone has a handful of counts. This could be a read error, since a much larger clone is one nucleotide away. CDR3 in amino acids: CSSSLELSNQPQHF. In DNA, the CDR3 is TGTTCCAGCAGCTTGGAGTTAAGCAATCAGCCCCAGCATTTT. V and J are TRBV5-5 and TRBJ1-5; the D is unclear. The germline V gene has CDR1 SGHKS and CDR2 YYEKEE (reference sequence). The CDR3 totals 14 residues.

This clone was detected many times. The gene calls are TRBV6-1 and TRBJ2-7, with D perhaps assigned TRBD1 or TRBD2 (5 bases each). The germline V and J ends were trimmed by 8 bases and 5 bases, with 22 bases remaining between them. In germline, CDR1 is MNHNS, CDR2 SASEGT. The CDR3 has 15 amino acids. The CDR3 spells CASGGSGTSRNEQYF. DNA for the CDR3: TGTGCCAGCGGAGGATCCGGGACGTCGCGAAACGAGCAGTACTTC.

This clone is categorized as medium-sized (0.01 to 0.1%). This sequence joins TRBV11-2 and TRBJ1-6; D is ambiguous. Germline lookup yields CDR1 SGHAT and CDR2 FQNNGV. V lost 1 base to trimming and J lost 13 bases, with 11 bases between them. This CDR3 has 13 amino acids. The CDR3 DNA reads as TGTGCCAGCAGCTTAGGAGGGAAGCTTCCCCTCCACTTT. Protein product: CASSLGGKLPLHF.

Concerning this clone itself: An end of the junction does not agree with germline; a read error may underlie this. The chain employs TRBV7-8 and TRBJ2-2; weak D call: TRBD2 (5 bases). This CDR3 is built from 14 residues. The germline V gene has CDR1 SGHVS and CDR2 FQNEAQ. CDR3 residues: CAISIFLEAGELLF. The CDR3 DNA sequence: TGTGCCATCAGCATTTTTCTGGAAGCCGGGGAGCTGCTTTTT.

The chain carries TRBV28 and TRBJ2-7; 12 nucleotides line up with TRBD2. The CDR3 is 17 amino acids. Germline lookup yields CDR1 MDHEN and CDR2 SYDVKM. The trim removed 4 bases at V and 6 bases at J, leaving 13 bases unmatched. The CDR3 sequence: CASSSPSRGLAGCEQYF. The DNA for the CDR3 is TGTGCCAGCAGTTCTCCCTCCCGCGGACTAGCGGGATGCGAGCAGTACTTC.